This T cell receptor (beta chain) was found in a study of shared clonotypes between healthy human individuals. Sequencing used immunoSEQ multiplex PCR; TCRdb keeps in-frame clones, though not all of them. Of roughly 1.4 million clones in the sample, roughly 98.5% were seen once. The V and J ends lost 2 bases and 4 bases, in that order; junction bases with no gene match: 2. Germline assignment: CDR1 LNHNV and CDR2 YYDKDF (reference sequence). The CDR3 totals 14 residues. This sequence was found in a man under 40 in good health. The V and J genes are TRBV15 and TRBJ2-5; 9 positions agree with TRBD1. Sequenced material: naive CD4+ T cells sorted from blood. Noted subset: CD45RA+ positively selected. CDR3 bases: TGTGCCACCAGCAGAACAGGGGGCTTAGAGACCCAGTACTTC. Protein sequence: CATSRTGGLETQYF.